The entry below describes one T cell receptor beta chain. Antigen: not known. This entry comes from a study of T-cell memory formation after mild COVID-19. Study-level background: Largely, TCR clusters stayed within a single donor. Study conclusions and caveats: Some SARS-CoV-2-responding clones were already detected in memory before infection.

Using constant-segment primers, 5'RACE produced TCR alpha and TCR beta cDNA libraries carrying sample barcodes and UMIs. Each CDR3 protein is one row after TCRdb ran MiXCR on the 5' RACE reads. The table has over 350,000 distinct CDR3 sequences, around a sixth seen once. There are 15 residues in the CDR3. The V gene lost 0 bases and the J gene lost 7 bases, with 12 bases spanning the gap. This clonotype was obtained from a man aged 18-30 years who had mild COVID-19 (a few samples of this study predate the infection). Cell type and time point are not known. Sequencing was done on a sample of PBMCs or a T cell subset sorted from them (not recorded which). J is TRBJ1-4 and V is TRBV12-3 or TRBV12-4, with a weak D call TRBD1 (6 bases). The CDR3 is CASSLAPRGIEKLFF. The CDR3 DNA reads as TGTGCCAGCAGTTTAGCCCCAAGGGGGATTGAAAAACTGTTTTTT.